A selection of T cell receptor beta chains follows, all from one sample in a study of blood T cell repertoires in COVID-19. TCRdb's copy holds only in-frame clones and misses some; the assay was immunoSEQ multiplex PCR. The sample shows around 300,000 clones, roughly 89% of them seen only once. Sequencing input: peripheral blood. These receptors all stem from a woman aged 30 to 39 with active or convalescent COVID-19. Each CDR3 is given with its conserved first and last residue. A D gene is named only where the DNA matches it firmly. Rows may omit the clone size; those that give it use once, few, many or a size class.

CDR3nt | CDR3aa | j_gene | d_gene | v_gene | abundance
- | CASSVGQGSPFF | TRBJ2-1 | - | TRBV19 | -
TGTGCCACCAAAGACAGACTGTACACCGGGGAGCTGTTTTTT | CATKDRLYTGELFF | TRBJ2-2 | - | TRBV6-5 | -
TGTGCCAGCAGTGAAACGGGTATAGAGGGAAATTCACCCCTCCACTTT | CASSETGIEGNSPLHF | TRBJ1-6 | - | TRBV6-4 | -
TGTGCCAGCAGCCCACGGACAGGGGGCGACACTGAAGCTTTCTTT | CASSPRTGGDTEAFF | TRBJ1-1 | TRBD1 | TRBV7-9 | -
TGTGCCATCAGTGAGCCAGGGGTACCGGGACTAGCGGCCTCGTACTTC | CAISEPGVPGLAASYF | TRBJ2-7 | TRBD2 | TRBV10-3 | -
TGTGCCAGCAGTCGGGAGGATTCTGGAAACACCATATATTTT | CASSREDSGNTIYF | TRBJ1-3 | - | TRBV6-5 | once
TGTGCCTGGAGTGTAGGCCCCGGGGTCACGCAGTACTTC | CAWSVGPGVTQYF | TRBJ2-7 | - | TRBV30 | -
TGTGCCAGCAGTGACCTGGCGGGGGGGTCAGATACGCAGTATTTT | CASSDLAGGSDTQYF | TRBJ2-3 | TRBD2 | TRBV6-4 | few
TGTGCCAGCAGCCCCCTACCGGGGGGGGACTATGGCTACACCTTC | CASSPLPGGDYGYTF | TRBJ1-2 | - | TRBV7-6 | -
TGTGCCAGTAGTAGTCAGGGTGAGACGCATCAGCCCCAGCATTTT | CASSSQGETHQPQHF | TRBJ1-5 | - | TRBV19 | -
TGTGCCAGCACCCATCAGGGACTAGCGGGGAATGAGCAGTTCTTC | CASTHQGLAGNEQFF | TRBJ2-1 | TRBD2 | TRBV3-1/TRBV3-2 | -
TGTGCCAGCAGTCAATGGGACAGTCAAAGCTACACCTTC | CASSQWDSQSYTF | TRBJ1-2 | TRBD1 | TRBV28 | -
TGTGCCAGCAGCTTAAGGCAGGGGGCGATAGCTTTCTTT | CASSLRQGAIAFF | TRBJ1-1 | TRBD1 | TRBV7-2 | -
TGTGCCATCAGTGAGGGGGCTCCGGGACAATCAGAGACCCAGTACTTC | CAISEGAPGQSETQYF | TRBJ2-5 | - | TRBV10-3 | -
TGTGCCACCAGTGATGATCCGGGACTAGACCCCGGGGAGCTGTTTTTT | CATSDDPGLDPGELFF | TRBJ2-2 | TRBD2 | TRBV24-1 | -
TGTGCCAGCAGTTTGGGCGGGGGCGGTAGACCCTACGAGCAGTACTTC | CASSLGGGGRPYEQYF | TRBJ2-7 | - | TRBV27 | -
TGTGCCAGCAGCTTAGGGCGGGCGGCTTCTACCCAGTACTTC | CASSLGRAASTQYF | TRBJ2-5 | - | TRBV7-2 | -
TGTGCCAGCAGTGACCGGGACAGGGGGCCCTCCGGTTCGGGTCCTATCTATGGCTACACCTTC | CASSDRDRGPSGSGPIYGYTF | TRBJ1-2 | TRBD1 | TRBV27 | -
TGTGCCAGTGGCTACCGGGACAGGGGCCCCGGGGAGCTGTTTTTT | CASGYRDRGPGELFF | TRBJ2-2 | TRBD1 | TRBV19 | once
TGTGCCAGCTCACCCCCTAGCGGGACCACAGATACGCAGTATTTT | CASSPPSGTTDTQYF | TRBJ2-3 | TRBD2 | TRBV18 | once
TGTGCCAGCAGCCACCCGGGACAGAACTATGGCTACACCTTC | CASSHPGQNYGYTF | TRBJ1-2 | TRBD1 | TRBV4-2 | -
TGTGCCAGCAGTTTTAGTTCGGGCAGGGGTCGAGAGACCCAGTACTTC | CASSFSSGRGRETQYF | TRBJ2-5 | - | TRBV28 | -
TGTGCCAGCAGTTTCGGTGAACCGGCGGTCACAGATACGCAGTATTTT | CASSFGEPAVTDTQYF | TRBJ2-3 | - | TRBV5-8 | -
TGTGCCAGCAGCTTAACGTTACGGGACAATGAGCAGTTCTTC | CASSLTLRDNEQFF | TRBJ2-1 | - | TRBV7-3 | -
TGTGCCAGCAGCTCCACGACTAGCGGAGAGCAGTTCTTC | CASSSTTSGEQFF | TRBJ2-1 | TRBD2 | TRBV7-2 | -
TGTGCCAGCAGCGTGGGTGGGACAGGGGGCAATGAGCAGTTCTTC | CASSVGGTGGNEQFF | TRBJ2-1 | TRBD1 | TRBV9 | -
TGTGCCAGCAGCCATCCGAGCGGGGCGTTCACAGATACGCAGTATTTT | CASSHPSGAFTDTQYF | TRBJ2-3 | TRBD2 | TRBV3-1/TRBV3-2 | -
TGTGCCAGCAGCCTGGTCGCCGGGACTAGCGGGGGCCCAGGGAACTTC | CASSLVAGTSGGPGNF | TRBJ2-5 | TRBD2 | TRBV3-1/TRBV3-2 | -
TGTGCCAGCAGCCCTGACAGGTTGACTGGAAACACCATATATTTT | CASSPDRLTGNTIYF | TRBJ1-3 | - | TRBV7-2 | -
TGTGCCAGCAGCTTGACAGGGGACACTGAAGCTTTCTTT | CASSLTGDTEAFF | TRBJ1-1 | TRBD1 | TRBV5-4 | -
TGTGCCAGCAGTCGAGGGGGGGTGGGTTCACCCCTCCACTTT | CASSRGGVGSPLHF | TRBJ1-6 | - | TRBV28 | -
TGTGCCAGCAGCCATGGACTAGCGTTCTCAGATACGCAGTATTTT | CASSHGLAFSDTQYF | TRBJ2-3 | TRBD2 | TRBV6-6 | once
TGTGCCAGTAGTATAGTTAAGGGGGCGGACGAGCAGTACTTC | CASSIVKGADEQYF | TRBJ2-7 | TRBD1 | TRBV19 | -
TGCGCCAGCAGCTTGGAACAGGGGAGGAGGCAGTACTTC | CASSLEQGRRQYF | TRBJ2-7 | - | TRBV5-1 | -
TGTGCCAGCAGTTACGCAGGGGCGCCCCAGCATTTT | CASSYAGAPQHF | TRBJ1-5 | - | TRBV12-3/TRBV12-4 | once
TGTGCCAGCAGTAGTGGCGGGACAGAATCCTATGGCTACACCTTC | CASSSGGTESYGYTF | TRBJ1-2 | TRBD1 | TRBV28 | -
TGCGCCAGCAAGGGACAGGGGGGCACCGGGGAGCTGTTTTTT | CASKGQGGTGELFF | TRBJ2-2 | TRBD1 | TRBV5-1 | -
TGCGCCAGCAGCCAAGATCGCCTGGCTCTCCGCGGAGAGACCCAGTACTTC | CASSQDRLALRGETQYF | TRBJ2-5 | - | TRBV4-1 | -
TGTGCCAGCAGCGAGCGGATGCCCTACGAGCAGTACTTC | CASSERMPYEQYF | TRBJ2-7 | - | TRBV6-5 | -
TGCGCCAGCAGCTTCTCTATCCCCACAGATACGCAGTATTTT | CASSFSIPTDTQYF | TRBJ2-3 | - | TRBV5-1 | -
TGTGCCAGCAGTTCGACAGGGGGCCACTCTGGAAACACCATATATTTT | CASSSTGGHSGNTIYF | TRBJ1-3 | TRBD1 | TRBV6-5 | once
TGTGCCAGCAGCAAGGGGCGGGGAGACCCCTACAATGAGCAGTTCTTC | CASSKGRGDPYNEQFF | TRBJ2-1 | - | TRBV7-2 | -
TGCGCCAGCGGGGCCAGTCACAATCAGGGCTATGGCTACACCTTC | CASGASHNQGYGYTF | TRBJ1-2 | - | TRBV5-1 | -
TGTGCCAGCAGGCGGGACTGGAGCACAGATACGCAGTATTTT | CASRRDWSTDTQYF | TRBJ2-3 | - | TRBV6-5 | -
TGTGCCAGCAGCTCTGGATCGGGTGGCTACACCTTC | CASSSGSGGYTF | TRBJ1-2 | - | TRBV7-2 | -
TGTGCCAGCAGCTCCGGGAGCTCTGGAAACACCATATATTTT | CASSSGSSGNTIYF | TRBJ1-3 | - | TRBV11-2 | -